This entry features one T cell receptor (beta chain) sequence. Its antigen remains unidentified. These data belong to a study of graft-versus-host responses after intestinal transplantation. Regarding the study as a whole: The study associated peak circulating GvH clone levels with early post-transplant HvG declines.

There are 16 residues in the CDR3. Germline V gene lookup returns CDR1 LNHNV and CDR2 YYDKDF (reference sequence). V lost 0 bases to trimming and J lost 3 bases, with 14 bases between them. Graft material was processed, releasing intraepithelial and lamina propria lymphocytes. Assay used: immunoSEQ multiplex PCR; TCRdb lists only in-frame clones, some missing. The sample contains 9,500 to 10,000 clones, around four fifths of which appear only once. The receptor was isolated from a human patient who received an intestinal transplant, so some T cells may come from the graft donor. Sample: ileum tissue, taken 500 to 550 days after intestinal transplant. V usage is TRBV15 and J usage is TRBJ1-1; D gene ambiguous. CDR3 nucleotides: TGTGCCACCAGCAGAGATATGCCTCCGGAGGACACTGAAGCTTTCTTT. It is translated as CATSRDMPPEDTEAFF. The full variable domain, rest sourced from reference TRBV15 and TRBJ1-1, is DAMVIQNPRYQVTQFGKPVTLSCSQTLNHNVMYWYQQKSSQAPKLLFHYYDKDFNNEADTPDNFQSRRPNTSFCFLDIRSPGLGDTAMYLCATSRDMPPEDTEAFFGQGTRLTVV.